The 18 T cell receptor beta chains given below trace back to one sample, sequenced in a study of CD8 T cells in ankylosing spondylitis. Using its own MiXCR run on the 5' RACE reads, TCRdb lists one record per CDR3 protein. The data hold approximately 400,000 distinct CDR3 sequences, with about 25% observed a single time. Overall study results and limits: Blood of patients with ankylosing spondylitis appeared to be characterized by a TCR beta motif of about eight highly homologous variants.

These receptors' antigens are unknown. Input material: blood, either unsorted or a sorted T cell fraction (not recorded which). These receptors all stem from a male donor with ankylosing spondylitis.

The table lists this clonotype with a few counts. The rearrangement links TRBV29-1 to TRBJ1-2; weak D call: TRBD1 (5 bases). The CDR3 sequence is 11 residues long. Germline V gene data show CDR1 as SQVTM and CDR2 as ANQGSEA. V lost 0 bases, J lost 7 bases, and 6 bases lay in between. The CDR3 bases are TGCAGCGTTGAAGAGGGGGGTGGCTACACCTTC. Its protein is CSVEEGGGYTF.

This chain uses TRBV20-1 with TRBJ2-4; D possibly corresponds to TRBD1 (6 bases). CDR1 and CDR2 from the germline V gene are DFQATT and SNEGSKA (reference sequence). Trimming pared 3 bases from V and 7 bases from J, leaving 19 bases between. The CDR3 contains 15 residues. The CDR3 loop reads CSASPSRGGWNIQYF. As DNA, the CDR3 is TGCAGTGCTAGTCCCTCTCGAGGGGGTTGGAACATTCAGTACTTC.

This clonotype was counted a few times. The V gene is TRBV7-2, the J gene TRBJ1-1; 7 bases are shared with TRBD1. The CDR3 runs 13 residues. V was clipped by 7 bases and J by 4 bases; unmatched bases: 6. Looked up from germline, CDR1 is SGHTA and CDR2 is FQGNSA. The CDR3, as DNA: TGTGCCAGCAACCAGGGGGTACTCACTGAAGCTTTCTTT. It is translated as CASNQGVLTEAFF.

This clonotype was picked up many times. The junction does not match germline at one end; this may be a read error. The V and J genes are TRBV5-1 and TRBJ1-1; D perhaps matches TRBD1 (6 bases). CDR1 and CDR2 (germline): SGHRS, YFSETQ. The CDR3 is made up of 13 amino acids. This chain's CDR3 is CASSLQGNTEAFF. The CDR3 bases are TGTGCCAGCAGCTTACAGGGGAACACTGAAGCTTTCTTT. The full variable domain, in which reference TRBV5-1 and TRBJ1-1 provide the parts outside the CDR3, is KAGVTQTPRYLIKTRGQQVTLSCSPISGHRSVSWYQQTPGQGLQFLFEYFSETQRNKGNFPGRFSGRQFSNSRSEMNVSTLELGDSALYLCASSLQGNTEAFFGQGTRLTVV.

This CDR3 is CASSLSADTEAFF. As DNA, the CDR3 is TGCGCCAGCTCCCTCTCTGCGGACACTGAAGCTTTCTTT. The chain carries TRBV5-1 and TRBJ1-1; D is unresolved. The CDR3 sequence is 13 residues long. Germline V gene lookup returns CDR1 SGHRS and CDR2 YFSETQ. Trimming cost V 7 bases and J 3 bases, with 13 bases left between them.

Only a few counts were recorded for this clonotype. J is TRBJ1-1 and V is TRBV28; weak D call: TRBD1 (5 bases). V gave up 3 bases and J gave up 7 bases, with 15 bases separating them. In germline, CDR1 is MDHEN, CDR2 SYDVKM. This CDR3 is 14 amino acids long. The CDR3 nucleotides read TGTGCCAGCAGTTTTACTCGGGGGATGGGTGAAGCTTTCTTT. It encodes CASSFTRGMGEAFF. Full variable domain (missing parts from reference TRBV28 and TRBJ1-1): DVKVTQSSRYLVKRTGEKVFLECVQDMDHENMFWYRQDPGLGLRLIYFSYDVKMKEKGDIPEGYSVSREKKERFSLILESASTNQTSMYLCASSFTRGMGEAFFGQGTRLTVV.

V and J are TRBV29-1 and TRBJ2-1; TRBD2 matches at 10 bases. Germline-derived CDR1 and CDR2 are SQVTM and ANQGSEA. With V trimmed by 2 bases and J by 7 bases, 5 bases remained unmatched. The CDR3 has 14 residues. The CDR3 nucleotides are TGCAGCGTTGAAAGAGCGGGAGGGCCGAATGAGCAGTTCTTC. Translating gives CSVERAGGPNEQFF.

This chain connects TRBV10-3 to TRBJ2-7; 10 bases align to TRBD2. The J segment lost 2 bases and the V segment lost 2 bases, leaving 6 bases of the junction unmatched. Germline-derived CDR1 and CDR2 are ENHRY and SYGVKD. This CDR3 spans 16 amino acids. The DNA for the CDR3 is TGTGCCATCAGTGAGCCTAGCGGGAGCTCCGCCTACGAGCAGTACGTC. Residues: CAISEPSGSSAYEQYV.

This clonotype was detected a few times. The rearrangement links TRBV11-2 to TRBJ2-7; D is uncertain. Trimming removed 0 bases at V and 2 bases at J, with 8 bases between. Germline V gives CDR1 SGHAT, CDR2 FQNNGV. The CDR3 covers 14 residues. CDR3 sequence (DNA): TGTGCCAGCAGCTTAGACGGAGATACCTACGAGCAGTACTTC. It yields the protein CASSLDGDTYEQYF.

V and J are TRBV7-8 and TRBJ2-2, with 7 bases that match TRBD2. CDR3 length equals 15 residues. Trimming at V came to 2 bases and at J to 4 bases, leaving 4 bases not matched to a gene. CDR1 is SGHVS, CDR2 FQNEAQ, per germline. CDR3 sequence: CASSLSGIGTGELFF. Written as DNA, the CDR3 is TGTGCCAGCAGCTTAAGCGGGATCGGCACCGGGGAGCTGTTTTTT.

This clonotype was recorded many times. The V call is TRBV5-1, the J call TRBJ2-2; 10 positions agree with TRBD2. Germline V lookup: CDR1 SGHRS, CDR2 YFSETQ. Losses at the gene ends were 4 bases for V and 5 bases for J; bases not matched to a gene: 8. The CDR3 extends over 16 amino acids. The CDR3 loop reads CASSLASGSMTGELFF. The CDR3, as DNA: TGCGCCAGCAGCCTGGCTAGCGGGAGTATGACCGGGGAGCTGTTTTTT. The full variable domain, in which reference TRBV5-1 and TRBJ2-2 provide the parts outside the CDR3, is KAGVTQTPRYLIKTRGQQVTLSCSPISGHRSVSWYQQTPGQGLQFLFEYFSETQRNKGNFPGRFSGRQFSNSRSEMNVSTLELGDSALYLCASSLASGSMTGELFFGEGSRLTVL.

The V call is TRBV3-1, the J call TRBJ2-1, with 9 positions matching TRBD2. CDR3 length: 16 residues. Germline assignment: CDR1 LGHDT and CDR2 YNNKEL (reference sequence). V was clipped by 3 bases and J by 8 bases; unmatched bases: 11. The chain's CDR3 is CASSHSQGLAVDEQFF. CDR3 nucleotide sequence: TGTGCCAGCAGCCATTCTCAGGGACTAGCAGTGGATGAGCAGTTCTTC.

This clonotype was recorded many times. The chain joins TRBV4-2 to TRBJ2-3; 11 bases are a match to TRBD2. The CDR3 covers 19 residues. V lost 0 bases to trimming and J lost 2 bases; unmatched junction nucleotides: 10. Per germline, CDR1 LGHNA and CDR2 YNFKEQ. CDR3 DNA: TGTGCCAGCAGCCAAGAACTAGCGGGAGCGTCAGCGAACACAGATACGCAGTATTTT. Translating gives CASSQELAGASANTDTQYF.

This clonotype was found a few times. This chain joins TRBV12-3 or TRBV12-4 and TRBJ2-5, with TRBD2 as a possible D gene (5 bases). The CDR3 is made up of 15 amino acids. V was pared by 7 bases and J by 2 bases, with 17 bases between. The CDR3 nucleotides are TGTGCCAGCAATACGAGGGAAGGATCTCAAGAGACCCAGTACTTC. Translating it yields CASNTREGSQETQYF.

In its sample, this clonotype was seen a few times. The genes are TRBV27 and TRBJ2-5; 9 nucleotides agree with TRBD1. The CDR3 covers 14 residues. In germline, CDR1 is MNHEY, CDR2 SMNVEV (reference sequence). With 5 bases clipped from V and 4 bases from J, the junction kept 5 bases outside the gene matches. The CDR3 reads CASSILGQGETQYF. DNA for the CDR3: TGTGCCAGCAGTATACTGGGACAGGGAGAGACCCAGTACTTC.

This clonotype was recorded many times. V gene TRBV5-1 combines with J gene TRBJ2-3, with D unresolved. CDR3 length equals 12 residues. Germline CDR1 and CDR2: SGHRS and YFSETQ. V was pared by 1 base and J by 5 bases, with 5 bases between. CDR3 residues: CASSLTGDTQYF. The CDR3, as DNA: TGCGCCAGCAGCTTGACGGGAGATACGCAGTATTTT. Complete variable domain (other parts from reference TRBV5-1 and TRBJ2-3): KAGVTQTPRYLIKTRGQQVTLSCSPISGHRSVSWYQQTPGQGLQFLFEYFSETQRNKGNFPGRFSGRQFSNSRSEMNVSTLELGDSALYLCASSLTGDTQYFGPGTRLTVL.

This chain links TRBV20-1 with TRBJ2-3; D ambiguous. Trimming stripped 5 bases from V and 3 bases from J, with 12 bases between. CDR3 length: 13 amino acids. Germline lookup yields CDR1 DFQATT and CDR2 SNEGSKA (reference sequence). This CDR3 is CSAPGDLTDTQYF. The CDR3 bases are TGCAGTGCTCCCGGCGATTTGACAGATACGCAGTATTTT.

This clonotype was detected a few times. The V call is TRBV7-9, the J call TRBJ2-2, with 7 nucleotides matching TRBD1. This CDR3 spans 15 amino acids. J lost 2 bases, V lost 4 bases, and 4 bases had no gene match. Germline-derived CDR1 and CDR2 are SEHNR and FQNEAQ (reference sequence). Written as DNA, the CDR3 is TGTGCCAGCAGCTGGACAGGTGGTAACACCGGGGAGCTGTTTTTT. This codes for CASSWTGGNTGELFF.